Listed below are T cell receptor beta chains from one sample, sequenced in a study of T cell repertoires in cytomegalovirus infection. TCRdb called the reads again in MiXCR, with one record for every CDR3 protein. The table includes some 180,000 distinct CDR3 sequences, roughly a sixth detected once. What was sequenced was CD8+ T cells from PBMCs. The receptors stem from a human donor in good health (CMV status not recorded). Some clones in this sample may be carry-over from other donors' samples. Both conserved end residues are part of each CDR3. Fields, in order: J gene, V gene, D gene, clone size, CDR3 protein, CDR3 DNA. A D gene is named only where the DNA matches it firmly. Only some rows state a clone size, as once, few, many or a class for expanded clones.

J gene: TRBJ2-3; V gene: TRBV6-6; D gene: TRBD1; clone size: NA; CDR3 protein: CASSYSVLAGGGETRDTQYF; CDR3 DNA: TGTGCCAGCAGTTACTCGGTATTAGCAGGGGGCGGTGAGACCAGAGATACGCAGTATTTT
J gene: TRBJ2-4; V gene: TRBV11-2; D gene: NA; clone size: few; CDR3 protein: CASSLVVGGALAKNIQYF; CDR3 DNA: TGTGCCAGCAGCTTAGTGGTGGGCGGGGCCCTAGCCAAAAACATTCAGTACTTC
J gene: TRBJ2-5; V gene: TRBV2; D gene: TRBD1; clone size: few; CDR3 protein: CASRETPGQGIQETQYF; CDR3 DNA: TGTGCCAGCAGGGAAACGCCGGGACAGGGCATTCAAGAGACCCAGTACTTC
J gene: TRBJ2-2; V gene: TRBV5-5; D gene: TRBD1; clone size: few; CDR3 protein: CASSLGDRETGELFF; CDR3 DNA: TGTGCCAGCAGCTTGGGGGACAGGGAGACCGGGGAGCTGTTTTTT
J gene: TRBJ2-6; V gene: TRBV10-3; D gene: NA; clone size: NA; CDR3 protein: CAISESKDLASSGPNVLTF; CDR3 DNA: TGTGCCATCAGTGAGTCCAAAGATCTAGCTAGCTCTGGGCCCAACGTCCTGACTTTC
J gene: TRBJ1-2; V gene: TRBV14; D gene: NA; clone size: NA; CDR3 protein: CASSQGAGGDGYTF; CDR3 DNA: TGTGCCAGCAGCCAAGGAGCGGGGGGCGATGGCTACACCTTC
J gene: TRBJ2-7; V gene: TRBV2; D gene: TRBD2; clone size: NA; CDR3 protein: CASTAGLASLHEQYF; CDR3 DNA: TGTGCCAGCACCGCGGGACTAGCGTCTCTCCACGAGCAGTACTTC
J gene: TRBJ2-2; V gene: TRBV10-3; D gene: NA; clone size: NA; CDR3 protein: CGTGAGQTNTGELFF; CDR3 DNA: TGTGGGACCGGGGCGGGACAAACGAACACCGGGGAGCTGTTTTTT
J gene: TRBJ2-5; V gene: TRBV7-2; D gene: NA; clone size: many; CDR3 protein: CASSQGGLRGQETQYF; CDR3 DNA: TGTGCCAGCAGTCAAGGCGGCTTAAGGGGACAAGAGACCCAGTACTTC
J gene: TRBJ1-4; V gene: TRBV7-9; D gene: NA; clone size: few; CDR3 protein: CASSLDRDGTNEKLFF; CDR3 DNA: TGTGCCAGCAGCTTAGACAGGGACGGCACTAATGAAAAACTGTTTTTT
J gene: TRBJ1-2; V gene: TRBV6-5; D gene: NA; clone size: NA; CDR3 protein: CASRRGYGYTF; CDR3 DNA: TGTGCCAGCAGGAGAGGGTATGGCTACACCTTC
J gene: TRBJ2-7; V gene: TRBV20-1; D gene: NA; clone size: few; CDR3 protein: CSASDNNAYEQYF; CDR3 DNA: TGCAGTGCTTCCGACAATAACGCCTACGAGCAGTACTTC
J gene: TRBJ2-5; V gene: TRBV29-1; D gene: NA; clone size: few; CDR3 protein: CSVEGGHGKETQYF; CDR3 DNA: TGCAGCGTTGAAGGAGGACACGGAAAGGAGACCCAGTACTTC
J gene: TRBJ2-7; V gene: TRBV29-1; D gene: TRBD2; clone size: NA; CDR3 protein: CSVDLRGGGYEQYF; CDR3 DNA: TGCAGCGTTGATTTGCGGGGGGGCGGATACGAGCAGTACTTC
J gene: TRBJ1-2; V gene: TRBV7-2; D gene: TRBD1; clone size: few; CDR3 protein: CASSLGTGHYGYTF; CDR3 DNA: TGTGCCAGCAGCTTAGGGACAGGACACTATGGCTACACCTTC
J gene: TRBJ2-7; V gene: TRBV27; D gene: NA; clone size: few; CDR3 protein: CASSGGAGLHEQYF; CDR3 DNA: TGTGCCAGCAGTGGGGGGGCGGGGCTACACGAGCAGTACTTC
J gene: TRBJ1-6; V gene: TRBV27; D gene: TRBD1; clone size: NA; CDR3 protein: CASSPFGQGRSSPLHF; CDR3 DNA: TGTGCCAGCAGTCCTTTCGGACAGGGCCGCAGTTCACCCCTCCACTTT
J gene: TRBJ1-2; V gene: TRBV11-2; D gene: NA; clone size: NA; CDR3 protein: CASSLGAGENYGYTF; CDR3 DNA: TGTGCCAGCAGCTTAGGGGCAGGGGAAAACTATGGCTACACCTTC
J gene: TRBJ2-5; V gene: TRBV7-6; D gene: NA; clone size: few; CDR3 protein: CASSRIGETQYF; CDR3 DNA: TGTGCCAGCAGTAGGATAGGAGAGACCCAGTACTTC
J gene: TRBJ1-1; V gene: TRBV20-1; D gene: NA; clone size: NA; CDR3 protein: CSARNPQGPNTEAFF; CDR3 DNA: TGCAGTGCTAGAAACCCACAGGGCCCGAACACTGAAGCTTTCTTT
J gene: TRBJ2-7; V gene: TRBV29-1; D gene: NA; clone size: few; CDR3 protein: CSVEVTNTYEQYF; CDR3 DNA: TGCAGCGTTGAAGTGACGAATACCTACGAGCAGTACTTC
J gene: TRBJ1-1; V gene: TRBV7-8; D gene: NA; clone size: NA; CDR3 protein: CASSLDPSDAEAFF; CDR3 DNA: TGTGCCAGCAGCTTAGACCCCTCAGACGCTGAAGCTTTCTTT
J gene: TRBJ2-1; V gene: TRBV9; D gene: TRBD2; clone size: few; CDR3 protein: CASSSISGGAVYNEQFF; CDR3 DNA: TGTGCCAGCAGCTCCATTAGCGGGGGGGCTGTTTACAATGAGCAGTTCTTC
J gene: TRBJ1-1; V gene: TRBV29-1; D gene: NA; clone size: NA; CDR3 protein: CSVEMGWSTEAFF; CDR3 DNA: TGCAGCGTTGAAATGGGTTGGAGCACTGAAGCTTTCTTT